This T cell receptor beta chain came from a study of PD-L1 blockade in urothelial cancer. At the level of the study: Reported median T cell count for blood samples was 120,000 to 150,000. Study findings and constraints: Lower than median blood TCR clonality before treatment predicted better survival. Larger 3-week expansion of tumor-associated blood clones was seen in durable-benefit patients.

To note about this clone: Antigen: not known.

V lost 3 bases and J 3 bases, leaving 11 bases between the germline ends. The CDR3 runs to 15 residues. Germline CDR1 is LNHDA and CDR2 is SQIVND (reference sequence). Libraries were prepared by immunoSEQ multiplex PCR; TCRdb keeps only in-frame clonotypes and omits some of them. Here the sample spans 60,000 to 75,000 clones, around 83% being singletons. Time point denoted: pretreatment peripheral blood. Patients had urothelial carcinoma that was locally advanced or metastatic. The starting material was PBMCs, obtained around atezolizumab (anti-PD-L1) treatment. The chain employs TRBV19 and TRBJ2-2, with D tentatively TRBD2 (5 bases). The TCR comes from a woman in her 70s with urothelial cancer. Here the CDR3 reads CASSITSGDTGELFF. CDR3 bases: TGTGCCAGTAGTATCACCAGCGGAGACACCGGGGAGCTGTTTTTT.